This passage covers 14 T cell receptor beta chains from one sample sequenced in a study of T cell responses to AZD1222 COVID-19 vaccine. Profiled with immunoSEQ multiplex PCR; TCRdb holds only in-frame clones, not every one. The table lists about 120,000 clones, roughly 88% of them singletons. This specimen was peripheral blood, taken on day 0 of MenACWY control vaccination. These receptors were taken from an adult in good health.

The chain uses TRBV18 and TRBJ2-5; D is perhaps TRBD1 or TRBD2 (5 bases each). The CDR3 consists of 15 residues. The germline gives CDR1 KGHSH, CDR2 LQKENI. V was pared by 4 bases and J by 5 bases, with 17 bases between. CDR3 residues: CASSRWGAEGETQYF. In DNA form, the CDR3 reads TGTGCCAGCTCACGATGGGGCGCCGAGGGGGAGACCCAGTACTTC.

The chain recombines TRBV30 with TRBJ1-2, with D perhaps matching TRBD1 (6 bases). Germline V gene lookup returns CDR1 GTSNPN and CDR2 SVGIG (reference sequence). V was cut by 4 bases and J by 3 bases, with 15 bases left in between. This CDR3 is built from 14 residues. The chain's CDR3 is CAWNTRDKHYGYTF. The CDR3 DNA follows: TGTGCCTGGAATACCCGGGACAAGCACTATGGCTACACCTTC.

The chain joins TRBV6-1 to TRBJ1-5; 9 nucleotides line up with TRBD1. With V trimmed by 2 bases and J by 9 bases, 8 bases remained unmatched. Germline V gene lookup returns CDR1 MNHNS and CDR2 SASEGT. The CDR3 loop spans 15 amino acids. The CDR3 coding sequence is TGTGCCAGCAGTGAATGGGGGACAGGGTTTTCGCCCCAGCATTTT. It yields the protein CASSEWGTGFSPQHF.

The chain carries TRBV7-9 and TRBJ2-1, with D possibly matching TRBD2 (6 bases). Trimming pared 0 bases from V and 6 bases from J, leaving 6 bases between. The CDR3 runs 13 residues. CDR1 SEHNR and CDR2 FQNEAQ come from the germline V gene (reference sequence). CDR3: CASSLALANEQFF. CDR3 DNA: TGTGCCAGCAGCTTAGCACTAGCCAATGAGCAGTTCTTC. Complete variable domain (other parts from reference TRBV7-9 and TRBJ2-1): DTGVSQNPRHKITKRGQNVTFRCDPISEHNRLYWYRQTLGQGPEFLTYFQNEAQLEKSRLLSDRFSAERPKGSFSTLEIQRTEQGDSAMYLCASSLALANEQFFGPGTRLTVL.

The genes are TRBV2 and TRBJ2-3; 12 bases match TRBD1. The CDR3 totals 16 residues. The germline V gene encodes CDR1 SNHLY and CDR2 FYNNEI. Trimming removed 6 bases from V and 3 bases from J; junction bases left unmatched: 7. DNA for the CDR3: TGTGCCAGCAGGGTAGGGACAGGGGGCGCGACAGATACGCAGTATTTT. The encoded protein is CASRVGTGGATDTQYF.

This chain connects TRBV7-9 to TRBJ2-3, with unresolved D. This CDR3 has 16 residues. The ends were cut back, 2 bases at V and 8 bases at J, with 20 bases in the middle. Looked up from germline, CDR1 is SEHNR and CDR2 is FQNEAQ (reference sequence). CDR3: CASSLSSGQAYLTQYF. Here the CDR3 DNA reads TGTGCCAGCAGCTTATCCTCTGGGCAGGCCTATCTTACGCAGTATTTT.

V gene TRBV25-1 combines with J gene TRBJ1-2; a possible D gene is TRBD1 (6 bases). Germline values: CDR1 MGHDK, CDR2 SYGVNS. The CDR3 totals 17 residues. Trimming took off 3 bases at V and 7 bases at J, with 24 bases between the two ends. CDR3 amino acids: CASSDGPGDNQISGYTF. CDR3 DNA sequence: TGTGCCAGCAGTGATGGGCCGGGGGACAATCAAATTTCTGGCTACACCTTC.

On this clone itself: This sample includes further DNA sequences coding for the same CDR3. The rearrangement joins TRBV11-3 to TRBJ2-5; TRBD1 matches at 11 bases. The CDR3 extends over 17 amino acids. With V trimmed by 0 bases and J by 5 bases, 8 bases remained unmatched. Germline V gene sequence: CDR1 SGHNT, CDR2 YENEEA. CDR3 loop: CASSLDGGTGGRETQYF. The CDR3 DNA reads as TGTGCCAGCAGCTTAGATGGAGGGACAGGGGGTCGGGAGACCCAGTACTTC.

This clone appeared a single time. The gene calls are TRBV30 and TRBJ1-4, with D tentatively TRBD1 (6 bases). The CDR3 sequence is 15 residues long. Germline lookup yields CDR1 GTSNPN and CDR2 SVGIG (reference sequence). Trimming took off 2 bases at V and 0 bases at J, with 10 bases between the two ends. The CDR3 protein is CAWSSTGSTNEKLFF. CDR3 bases: TGTGCCTGGAGTTCCACAGGGTCAACTAATGAAAAACTGTTTTTT.

The CDR3 bases are TGTGCCAGCTCAGGGTGGTCAGGGGCCGAAAAACTGTTTTTT. Protein product: CASSGWSGAEKLFF. The chain has TRBV18 and TRBJ1-4, with D perhaps TRBD1 (6 bases). The CDR3 length is 14 residues. Germline-derived CDR1 and CDR2 are KGHSH and LQKENI. V lost 5 bases and J lost 8, with 15 bases in between.

The rearrangement uses TRBV11-2 and TRBJ2-5; 11 bases fit TRBD2. The CDR3 extends over 16 amino acids. The ends lost 0 bases at V and 5 bases at J; junction bases unmatched: 5. Germline-derived CDR1 and CDR2 are SGHAT and FQNNGV. The CDR3 is CASSLELAGVGETQYF. The CDR3 DNA is TGTGCCAGCAGCTTAGAACTAGCGGGAGTAGGGGAGACCCAGTACTTC.

This chain connects TRBV11-2 to TRBJ1-3; no firm D call. CDR3 size: 13 residues. CDR1 is SGHAT, CDR2 FQNNGV, per germline. V was cut by 4 bases and J by 4 bases, with 8 bases left in between. The CDR3 spells CASSSTPGNTIYF. The CDR3 bases are TGTGCCAGCAGCTCCACCCCGGGAAACACCATATATTTT. Together with reference TRBV11-2 and TRBJ1-3, the CDR3 gives the full variable domain: EAGVAQSPRYKIIEKRQSVAFWCNPISGHATLYWYQQILGQGPKLLIQFQNNGVVDDSQLPKDRFSAERLKGVDSTLKIQPAKLEDSAVYLCASSSTPGNTIYFGEGSWLTVV.

This clone was recorded only once. The rearrangement links TRBV27 to TRBJ1-4; D remains ambiguous. Germline assignment: CDR1 MNHEY and CDR2 SMNVEV (reference sequence). The V end was cut by 0 bases, the J end by 0 bases, with 5 bases between. This CDR3 region has 15 residues. The CDR3 nucleotides read TGTGCCAGCAGTTTATCGTCTGCAACTAATGAAAAACTGTTTTTT. Amino acid sequence: CASSLSSATNEKLFF.

The J gene is TRBJ2-5, the V gene TRBV2; D may correspond to TRBD1 or TRBD2 (5 bases each). Germline assignment: CDR1 SNHLY and CDR2 FYNNEI. This CDR3 has 13 residues. The germline V and J ends were trimmed by 6 bases and 1 base, with 9 bases remaining between them. The CDR3 protein is CASRRGSQETQYF. The CDR3 DNA reads as TGTGCCAGCAGGAGGGGTTCCCAAGAGACCCAGTACTTC.